These T cell receptor beta chains were read from a single sample in a study of T cell responses to AZD1222 COVID-19 vaccine. Assay: immunoSEQ multiplex PCR; the TCRdb copy retains only in-frame clones and omits some. The top ten clones hold over 5% of a sample with approximately 130,000 clones, 70% to 90% of them seen once. This material consisted of peripheral blood, taken 28 days after the second AZD1222 dose. Receptors originate from an adult who received the AZD1222 COVID-19 vaccine. CDR3s include the opening cysteine and the closing phenylalanine or tryptophan. A row's size may be missing; if present it is once, few, many or a size class.

TRBV28	TRBJ2-2	NA	CASSQRLVEAGELFF
TRBV5-1	TRBJ1-6	NA	CASSWGTASSYNSPLHF
TRBV19	TRBJ2-1	NA	CASSITLGRSYNEQFF
TRBV29-1	TRBJ2-7	once	CSVEDRSGTYEQYF
TRBV11-2	TRBJ1-3	NA	CASSPRAGSGNTIYF
TRBV10-1	TRBJ1-1	NA	CASSESRATEAFF
TRBV19	TRBJ1-2	NA	CASSLLGLYGYTF
TRBV19	TRBJ1-5	NA	CASSMTGGSSSNQPQHF
TRBV5-1	TRBJ2-1	NA	CASSPPDGHAGRAPGEQFF
TRBV2	TRBJ2-1	NA	CASSVDRRSYNEQFF
TRBV7-9	TRBJ1-5	NA	CASSLSRDDQPQHF
TRBV18	TRBJ2-3	NA	CASSPGFLGDTQYF
TRBV3-1/TRBV3-2	TRBJ2-1	NA	CASSQVWTGMDEQFF
TRBV6-5	TRBJ1-3	NA	CASSTGTLGYTIYF
TRBV5-1	TRBJ1-2	once	CASSLRTGDGYTF